Listed below are T cell receptor beta chains from one sample, sequenced in a study of regulatory T cells. Data came from immunoSEQ multiplex PCR; TCRdb stores just in-frame clones and leaves some out. The sample has 30,000 to 40,000 clones, 89% seen once. The specimen was conventional CD4+ T cells sorted from blood. All receptors come from a person under 35 with CD3G deficiency. The CDR3 runs from the conserved cysteine through the conserved F or W. A D gene is named only where the DNA matches it firmly. Size is stated for part of the rows, as once, few or many counts, or as a class when the clone is expanded.

d_gene | j_gene | v_gene | abundance | CDR3aa | CDR3nt
- | TRBJ2-2 | TRBV11-2 | - | CASSLDVGTGELFF | TGTGCCAGCAGCTTAGACGTGGGCACCGGGGAGCTGTTTTTT
TRBD2 | TRBJ2-3 | TRBV25-1 | - | CASSSPSAGGPDTQYF | TGTGCCAGCAGTTCTCCGTCAGCGGGAGGGCCAGATACGCAGTATTTT
- | TRBJ1-1 | TRBV9 | - | CASSVGREDTEAFF | TGTGCCAGCAGCGTAGGACGGGAGGACACTGAAGCTTTCTTT
TRBD1 | TRBJ2-5 | TRBV18 | - | CASSEGAQETQYF | TGTGCCAGCTCAGAGGGGGCTCAAGAGACCCAGTACTTC
TRBD1 | TRBJ2-7 | TRBV18 | - | CASSFGTGTEQYF | TGTGCCAGCTCATTTGGGACAGGGACCGAGCAGTACTTC
- | TRBJ2-3 | TRBV7-9 | - | CASSFGQHSTDTQYF | TGTGCCAGCAGCTTCGGACAGCACAGCACAGATACGCAGTATTTT
TRBD2 | TRBJ2-1 | TRBV10-3 | - | CAISDKREGPNEQFF | TGTGCCATCAGTGATAAGCGGGAGGGCCCCAATGAGCAGTTCTTC
TRBD2 | TRBJ2-1 | TRBV5-1 | few | CASSFGSGGDLQFF | TGCGCCAGCAGCTTTGGGAGCGGGGGGGACCTGCAGTTCTTC
- | TRBJ2-2 | TRBV10-3 | - | CAISDTGLHTGELFF | TGTGCCATCAGTGATACAGGCCTGCACACCGGGGAGCTGTTTTTT
TRBD1 | TRBJ1-2 | TRBV5-1 | once | CASSVGQGLNYGYTF | TGCGCCAGCAGCGTAGGACAGGGCCTTAACTATGGCTACACCTTC
TRBD1 | TRBJ2-7 | TRBV18 | - | CASSPGQGGGEQYF | TGTGCCAGCTCACCGGGACAGGGAGGAGGCGAGCAGTACTTC
- | TRBJ2-1 | TRBV10-3 | - | CAIRKTRGDEQFF | TGTGCCATCCGGAAAACCCGCGGGGATGAGCAGTTCTTC
TRBD1 | TRBJ2-7 | TRBV11-2 | - | CASSSNRGHEQYF | TGTGCCAGCAGCTCTAACAGGGGCCACGAGCAGTACTTC
TRBD2 | TRBJ2-3 | TRBV7-9 | once | CASSFGLAGGPVTQYF | TGTGCCAGCAGCTTCGGACTAGCGGGAGGGCCGGTTACGCAGTATTTT
- | TRBJ2-1 | TRBV28 | - | CASSPLGREQFF | TGTGCCAGCAGTCCTTTAGGGCGTGAGCAGTTCTTC
- | TRBJ1-6 | TRBV7-8 | - | CASSKGLHNSPLHF | TGTGCCAGCAGCAAAGGGCTTCATAATTCACCCCTCCACTTT
- | TRBJ2-7 | TRBV11-2 | - | CASSSDAYEQYF | TGTGCCAGCAGCTCGGACGCGTACGAGCAGTACTTC
- | TRBJ1-5 | TRBV7-8 | - | CASSFRGNQPQHF | TGTGCCAGCAGCTTCCGGGGCAATCAGCCCCAGCATTTT
TRBD2 | TRBJ2-1 | TRBV5-1 | - | CASSLALAGVPNEQFF | TGCGCCAGCAGCTTGGCACTAGCGGGAGTCCCCAATGAGCAGTTCTTC
- | TRBJ2-5 | TRBV19 | - | CASSRGHGETQYF | TGTGCCAGTAGTAGGGGCCACGGGGAGACCCAGTACTTC
TRBD2 | TRBJ2-1 | TRBV6-8 | - | CASSSDPLAGACNEQFF | TGTGCCAGCAGTTCAGACCCCCTAGCGGGGGCGTGCAATGAGCAGTTCTTC
- | TRBJ2-3 | TRBV30 | - | CAWSVQGDTQYF | TGTGCCTGGAGTGTCCAGGGGGATACGCAGTATTTT
- | TRBJ1-5 | TRBV28 | - | CASSLRGFSQPQHF | TGTGCCAGCAGTTTACGGGGATTTAGTCAGCCCCAGCATTTT
- | TRBJ2-7 | TRBV28 | - | CASSLGRVRYEQYF | TGTGCCAGCAGTTTGGGCAGGGTCCGCTACGAGCAGTACTTC
- | TRBJ1-2 | TRBV10-3 | - | CAISRDGDGYTF | TGTGCCATCAGTAGGGACGGCGATGGCTACACCTTC
TRBD2 | TRBJ2-3 | TRBV5-1 | - | CASSLTSGRTDTQYF | TGCGCCAGCAGCCTAACTAGCGGGAGGACAGATACGCAGTATTTT
- | TRBJ1-1 | TRBV6-1 | - | CASSEQRRNTEAFF | TGTGCCAGCAGTGAACAGAGGAGGAACACTGAAGCTTTCTTT
- | TRBJ1-1 | TRBV5-1 | - | CASSPDTGTKIKAFF | TGCGCCAGCAGCCCTGACACCGGGACGAAAATTAAGGCTTTCTTT
- | TRBJ2-5 | TRBV7-9 | - | CASSPLTAKTQYF | TGTGCCAGCAGCCCACTAACTGCAAAGACCCAGTACTTC
- | TRBJ1-1 | TRBV6-1 | - | CASSSRGNTEAFF | TGTGCCAGCAGTTCCAGGGGTAACACTGAAGCTTTCTTT
- | TRBJ2-3 | TRBV6-1 | - | CASSLGADTQYF | TGTGCCAGCAGTTTAGGGGCAGATACGCAGTATTTT
TRBD2 | TRBJ2-7 | TRBV5-1 | few | CASSSTSGALGEQYF | TGCGCCAGCAGCTCGACTAGCGGGGCCCTGGGAGAGCAGTACTTC